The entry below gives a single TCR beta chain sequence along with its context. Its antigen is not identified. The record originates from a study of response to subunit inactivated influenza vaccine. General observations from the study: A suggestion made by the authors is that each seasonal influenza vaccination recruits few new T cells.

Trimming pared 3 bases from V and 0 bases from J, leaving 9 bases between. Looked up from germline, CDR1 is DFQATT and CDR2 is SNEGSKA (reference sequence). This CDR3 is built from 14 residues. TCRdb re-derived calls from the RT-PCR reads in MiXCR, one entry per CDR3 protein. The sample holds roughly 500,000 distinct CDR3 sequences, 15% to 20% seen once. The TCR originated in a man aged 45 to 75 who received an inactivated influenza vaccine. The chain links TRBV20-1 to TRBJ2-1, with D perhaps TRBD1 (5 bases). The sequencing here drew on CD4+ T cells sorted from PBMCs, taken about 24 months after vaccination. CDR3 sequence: CSARLDNSYNEQFF. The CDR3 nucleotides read TGCAGTGCTAGGTTGGACAACTCCTACAATGAGCAGTTCTTC.